This is a list of T cell receptor beta chains from one sample in a study of T cell repertoires in cytomegalovirus infection. The antigens these receptors bind are not known. TCRdb re-called the reads through MiXCR, storing one row per CDR3 protein. The sample has approximately 1,000,000 distinct CDR3 sequences, approximately 31% seen once. Source: cultured CD8+ T cells from PBMCs, taken from culture after CMV antigen stimulation. The receptors originated from a human donor in good health (CMV status not recorded). Some clones in this sample may be carry-over from other donors' samples. Both conserved end residues are part of each CDR3. D genes are given only for firm matches. Clone size is shown for a subset of rows, as once, few, many or a class of expanded clone.

V gene,D gene,J gene,clone size,CDR3 protein,CDR3 DNA
TRBV28,-,TRBJ2-5,-,CASSMTGRKETQYF,TGTGCCAGCAGTATGACAGGACGAAAAGAGACCCAGTACTTC
TRBV28,-,TRBJ1-2,-,CASSSSTKLSGYGYTF,TGTGCCAGCAGTTCCTCGACCAAACTTTCAGGATATGGCTACACCTTC
TRBV19,-,TRBJ1-1,few,CASIPRRGLEAFF,TGTGCCAGTATCCCCCGTAGGGGACTAGAAGCTTTCTTT
TRBV7-8,-,TRBJ2-7,-,CASSLDPGGSEQYF,TGTGCCAGCAGCTTAGATCCAGGCGGAAGCGAGCAGTACTTC
TRBV12-3/TRBV12-4,-,TRBJ2-3,-,CASTTKADTQYF,TGTGCCAGCACCACAAAGGCAGATACGCAGTATTTT
TRBV7-9,TRBD1,TRBJ1-2,few,CASSQRDSSLNYGYTF,TGTGCCAGCAGCCAACGGGACAGCTCACTTAACTATGGCTACACCTTC
TRBV2,-,TRBJ1-5,many,CASSEATAFSNQPQHF,TGTGCCAGCAGTGAAGCAACAGCCTTTAGCAATCAGCCCCAGCATTTT
TRBV6-2/TRBV6-3,-,TRBJ2-2,few,CASSPTHQGGHTGELFF,TGTGCCAGCAGTCCTACCCACCAGGGGGGACACACCGGGGAGCTGTTTTTT
TRBV7-9,-,TRBJ1-1,few,CASSHNGHTEAFF,TGTGCCAGCAGCCATAACGGGCACACTGAAGCTTTCTTT
TRBV29-1,TRBD2,TRBJ2-5,few,CSVEWPLAGVQETQYF,TGCAGCGTTGAATGGCCACTAGCGGGGGTCCAAGAGACCCAGTACTTC
TRBV7-6,TRBD2,TRBJ2-2,many,CASSFRSGGNTGELFF,TGTGCCAGCAGCTTTCGTAGCGGGGGGAACACCGGGGAGCTGTTTTTT
TRBV7-6,-,TRBJ1-2,few,CASSLNPGLFYGYTF,TGTGCCAGCAGCTTAAATCCCGGACTCTTCTATGGCTACACCTTC
TRBV18,TRBD1,TRBJ1-5,-,CASLALPGGHQPQHF,TGTGCCAGCTTAGCACTCCCAGGGGGCCACCAGCCCCAGCATTTT
TRBV19,-,TRBJ1-5,-,CASNRDMDHGQPQHF,TGTGCCAGTAACAGGGACATGGACCACGGTCAGCCCCAGCATTTT
TRBV27,TRBD2,TRBJ2-3,-,CASSHRPGLAGGFNTDTQYF,TGTGCCAGCAGCCACAGACCGGGACTAGCGGGGGGATTTAACACAGATACGCAGTATTTT
TRBV5-1,TRBD1,TRBJ2-3,-,CASGPGQGSSDTQYF,TGCGCCAGCGGACCGGGACAGGGATCCTCGGATACGCAGTATTTT
TRBV6-1,-,TRBJ2-2,few,CASSEIGEAGELFF,TGTGCCAGCAGTGAAATTGGAGAGGCCGGGGAGCTGTTTTTT
TRBV12-3/TRBV12-4,-,TRBJ1-3,few,CASSPNRQFSGNTIYF,TGTGCCAGCAGCCCCAACAGACAGTTCTCTGGAAACACCATATATTTT
TRBV6-2/TRBV6-3,-,TRBJ1-5,-,CASSPSGVSNQPQHF,TGTGCCAGCAGTCCCTCGGGGGTTAGCAATCAGCCCCAGCATTTT
TRBV15,TRBD1,TRBJ2-3,few,CATSIGTGVGDSLTDTQYF,TGTGCCACCAGCATAGGGACAGGAGTAGGAGATTCCCTCACAGATACGCAGTATTTT
TRBV20-1,TRBD1,TRBJ1-6,-,CSARPDRGSPLHF,TGCAGTGCTAGACCGGACAGGGGCTCCCCCCTCCACTTT
TRBV7-7,-,TRBJ2-3,many,CASSLERADTQYF,TGTGCTAGCAGCTTAGAAAGGGCCGATACGCAGTATTTT
TRBV7-2,-,TRBJ2-7,few,CASSGLRDGQPYEQYF,TGTGCCAGCAGCGGATTACGGGACGGACAACCCTACGAGCAGTACTTC
TRBV6-5,-,TRBJ1-1,-,CVSSYMGDEAFF,TGTGTCAGCAGTTATATGGGAGACGAAGCTTTCTTT
TRBV7-2,-,TRBJ1-6,-,CASSSTAYRETYNSPLHF,TGTGCCAGCAGCTCTACTGCATACAGGGAAACCTATAATTCACCCCTCCACTTT